This note documents a single T cell receptor beta chain sequence. Its binding antigen is unknown. Base qualities are not at hand, and no much larger clone is one base apart. The Quick-DNA Microprep Kit was used to extract genomic DNA from the sorted cells. TCRbeta DNA was amplified with the immunoSEQ hsTCRbeta kit following the manufacturer's protocol. An Illumina MiSeq instrument was used to sequence the TCRbeta libraries. The study's own analysis went as follows. Following removal of out-of-frame sequences, 2,204,828 distinct TCRbeta sequences were retained, with an average of around 67,000 per individual. Two values were used to score each individual: the count of roughly 150 previously reported CMV-associated TCRbeta sequences and the total count of productive distinct TCRbeta sequences. A beta-binomial model was reimplemented in Python, and scikit-learn random forests with default parameters were trained on data from the US cohort. Classifier performance on the Belgian cohort was reported as the median AUC with percentile confidence intervals calculated over 10,000 bootstrap iterations. This is the immuneACCESS table as TCRdb keeps it, with only in-frame sequences that have V and J called. A part of the clones is gone; compared with another copy, unresolved V genes explain less than half, and the rest is unexplained. The V and J calls and clone size are taken from that table; D and trimming were inferred from the DNA. The table for this sample lists some 48,000 clones; 60% to 80% of them were counted only once. The ten largest clones represent approximately 0.65% of the sample.

The data were obtained in a study of memory CD4+ T cells and cytomegalovirus serostatus (dated by TCRdb to between 2018 and 2021). Some background on the complete study: A total of roughly 35 healthy Belgian adults, of whom 9 were CMV seropositive and about 25 were CMV seronegative, were included in the cohort. To replicate a published TCR-based CMV serostatus classifier, the researchers sequenced the CD4+ memory TCRbeta repertoires of a Belgian cohort whose cytomegalovirus serostatus was known. Study-wide conclusions, independent of this receptor: CMV serostatus prediction reached a median bootstrapped AUC of 0.95 with the original framework and 0.9 to 0.93 with a US-trained random forest. Only CD4+CD45RO+ memory cells were sequenced, in contrast to the original study, in which naive and memory CD4+ and CD8+ populations were covered. Among the 150 to 200 previously reported CMV-associated TCRbeta sequences, 67 showed up in the CD4+ memory repertoires, with each one found in between one and five individuals. The results were read as suggesting that the CMV-associated TCR signature is, for the most part, present in the CD4+ memory repertoire. On the Belgian cohort, the classifier based on the original framework reached a median bootstrapped AUC of approximately 0.95, with a 95% CI of 0.76-1.00.

The CDR3 spans 17 residues, from the cysteine through the phenylalanine. Solely the CDR3 DNA is kept, with 51 bases framed from the first base. V drops 0 bases and J drops 1 base, leaving 13 bases in between. CDR1 SGHAT and CDR2 FQNNGV were looked up in the germline V gene. Single viable CD3+CD4+CD8-CD45RO+ cells were sorted as memory CD4+ T cells on a FACSAria II. CMV serostatus was determined using a Roche Elecsys assay that detects serum IgG against CMV pp150, pp28, p38 and p52. After thawing, total CD4+ T cells were enriched by positive selection with CD4 magnetic microbeads. The samples came from a different study that was designed specifically to examine the CD4+ T cell memory repertoire. Peripheral blood mononuclear cells were isolated and cryopreserved according to standard operating procedures, and serum was kept at -80 degrees C. Staining used CD3-PerCP (BW264/56), CD4-APC (RPA-T4), CD45RO-PE (UCHT1) and CD8-Pacific Orange (3B5) antibodies, with Sytox blue excluding non-viable cells.

This sequence uses TRBV11-2 and TRBJ2-4, and possibly TRBD2, on 5 matching bases. This receptor was taken from an adult in good health and CMV-seronegative. The sample comprised memory CD4+ T cells from blood. The CDR3 amino acid sequence is: CASSLEWSPGAKNIQYF. The base sequence is TGTGCCAGCAGCTTAGAATGGTCCCCGGGGGCCAAAAACATTCAGTACTTC.